This T cell receptor (beta chain) comes out of a study of glioma-infiltrating T cells after dendritic cell vaccination. Study-wide context: At biweekly intervals, patients got three intradermal dendritic cell vaccine injections.

Method: immunoSEQ multiplex PCR; TCRdb's copy keeps in-frame clones and lacks some. The sample holds tens of thousands of clones, more than 85% seen once. Only patients with spare fresh-frozen tumor and over two years of follow-up were included. No glioblastoma patient carried an isocitrate dehydrogenase mutation. Before vaccination, two weeks after the third vaccination, and at progression, PBMC were collected. Sequencing used blood, obtained before dendritic cell vaccination. This clonotype was obtained from a human donor with glioblastoma.

CDR3 in DNA: TGTGCCAGCAGCTTAATCCTCGCTGGGGCGGGGGGGTACAATGAGCAGTTCTTC. Amino acids: CASSLILAGAGGYNEQFF. V and J are TRBV7-2 and TRBJ2-1, with 9 bases that match TRBD2. The germline CDR1 and CDR2 sequences are SGHTA and FQGNSA. The CDR3 has 18 amino acids. V trimming: 2 bases; J trimming: 4 bases; junction bases outside the gene matches: 12.